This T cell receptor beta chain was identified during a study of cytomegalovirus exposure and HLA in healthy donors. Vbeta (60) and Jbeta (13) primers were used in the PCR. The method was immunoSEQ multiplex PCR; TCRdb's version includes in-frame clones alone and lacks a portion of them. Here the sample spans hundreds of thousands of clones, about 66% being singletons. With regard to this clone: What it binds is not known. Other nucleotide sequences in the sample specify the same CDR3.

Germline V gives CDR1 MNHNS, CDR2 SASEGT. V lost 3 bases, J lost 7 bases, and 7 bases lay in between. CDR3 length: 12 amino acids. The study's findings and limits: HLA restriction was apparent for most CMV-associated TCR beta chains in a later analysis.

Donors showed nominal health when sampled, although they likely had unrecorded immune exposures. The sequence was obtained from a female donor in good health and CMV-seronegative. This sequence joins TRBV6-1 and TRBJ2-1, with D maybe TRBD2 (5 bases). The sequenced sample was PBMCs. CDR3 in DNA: TGTGCCAGCAGTGACCCGGGGAATGAGCAGTTCTTC. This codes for CASSDPGNEQFF.